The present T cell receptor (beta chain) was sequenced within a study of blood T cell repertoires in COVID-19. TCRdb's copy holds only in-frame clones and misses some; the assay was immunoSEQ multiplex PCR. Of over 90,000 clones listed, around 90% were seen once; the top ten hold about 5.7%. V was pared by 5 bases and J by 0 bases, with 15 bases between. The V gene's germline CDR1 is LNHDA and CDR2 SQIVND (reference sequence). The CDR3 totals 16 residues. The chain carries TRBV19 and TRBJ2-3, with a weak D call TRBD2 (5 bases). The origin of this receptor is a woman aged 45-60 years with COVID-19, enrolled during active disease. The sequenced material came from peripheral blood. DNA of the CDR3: TGTGCCAGTAGTCTACTAGGACTCCGTAGCACAGATACGCAGTATTTT. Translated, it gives CASSLLGLRSTDTQYF.